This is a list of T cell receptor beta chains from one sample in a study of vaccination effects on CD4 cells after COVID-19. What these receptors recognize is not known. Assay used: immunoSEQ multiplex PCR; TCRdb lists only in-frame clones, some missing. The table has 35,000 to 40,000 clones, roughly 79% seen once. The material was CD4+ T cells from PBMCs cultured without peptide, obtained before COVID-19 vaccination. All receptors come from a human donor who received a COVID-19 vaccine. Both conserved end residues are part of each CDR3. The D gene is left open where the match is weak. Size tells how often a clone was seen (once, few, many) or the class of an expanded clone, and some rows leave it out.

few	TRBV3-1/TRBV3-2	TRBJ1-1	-	CASSDRLNTEAFF	TGTGCCAGCAGCGACAGGCTGAACACTGAAGCTTTCTTT
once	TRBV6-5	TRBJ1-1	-	CASRRGTEAFF	TGTGCCAGCAGGAGGGGCACTGAAGCTTTCTTT
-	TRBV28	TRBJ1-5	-	CASSTRPNQPQHF	TGTGCCAGCAGTACCCGACCAAATCAGCCCCAGCATTTT
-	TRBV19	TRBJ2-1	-	CASSMAAATYNEQFF	TGTGCCAGTAGTATGGCAGCGGCTACCTACAATGAGCAGTTCTTC
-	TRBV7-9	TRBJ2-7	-	CASSSQGYEQYF	TGTGCCAGCAGCTCACAGGGCTACGAGCAGTACTTC
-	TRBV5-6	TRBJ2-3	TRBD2	CASSWGGVRTDTQYF	TGTGCCAGCAGCTGGGGGGGGGTGAGGACAGATACGCAGTATTTT
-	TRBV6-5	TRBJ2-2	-	CASSLGRPGELFF	TGTGCCAGCAGCTTGGGACGACCCGGGGAGCTGTTTTTT
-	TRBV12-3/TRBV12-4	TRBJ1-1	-	CASSARTEAFF	TGTGCCAGCAGTGCCCGGACTGAAGCTTTCTTT
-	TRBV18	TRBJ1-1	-	CASSPYWDFRRVNTEAFF	TGTGCCAGCTCACCTTATTGGGACTTTCGACGGGTCAACACTGAAGCTTTCTTT
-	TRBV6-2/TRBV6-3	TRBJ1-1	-	CASSYDENTEAFF	TGTGCCAGCAGTTACGACGAGAACACTGAAGCTTTCTTT
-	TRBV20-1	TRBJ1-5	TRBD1	CSASSSPGTGGNQPQHF	TGCAGTGCTAGTAGTTCCCCAGGGACAGGGGGCAATCAGCCCCAGCATTTT